One TCR beta chain is described in this entry. Antigen specificity is unknown. It was with a sample-barcoded 5' primer and a J-beta primer mix that a second PCR of roughly 7 to 11 cycles was run. Every single cDNA molecule received a tag from a template-switch adaptor with 12 random nucleotides. TCRdb itself ran the 5' RACE reads through MiXCR, one entry per CDR3 protein. The table records 1.4 million to 1.5 million distinct CDR3 sequences, approximately 40% of them present only once. This record belongs to a study of blood T cells in healthy people across ages. The study, taken as a whole, reports: Roughly linear declines in TCR beta diversity per million T cells occurred with age. Estimates of total diversity, which came from one million sequenced T cells, were considered to be underestimates. Long-lived donors had more naive CD4+ cells and higher diversity than aged donors.

This CDR3 region has 16 residues. Trimming pared 4 bases from V and 2 bases from J, leaving 15 bases between. Germline V CDR1 and CDR2: PRHDT, FYEKMQ (reference sequence). Sequencing was performed on blood. This TCR derives from a young woman in good health. V and J are TRBV13 and TRBJ2-1; D might be TRBD2 (5 bases). For the CDR3, the DNA is TGTGCCAGCAGCTCCCGGCTAGCTGAGACCTACAATGAGCAGTTCTTC. Translation gives CASSSRLAETYNEQFF.